A selection of T cell receptor beta chains follows, all from one sample in a study of blood T cells in healthy people across ages. TCRdb analysed the 5' RACE reads with MiXCR anew, one entry per CDR3 protein. The sample lists 1.4 million or so distinct CDR3 sequences, roughly 43% occurring once. The sample consisted of blood. These receptors were obtained from a woman aged 18-29 years in good health. The CDR3 runs from the conserved cysteine through the conserved F or W. Fields, in order: V gene, clone size, D gene, J gene, CDR3 protein, CDR3 DNA. D genes are given only for firm matches. Rows give clone size only sometimes, using once, few, many, or a class for an expanded clone.

V gene: TRBV6-2/TRBV6-3
clone size: few
D gene: .
J gene: TRBJ1-1
CDR3 protein: CASSYSTKDFGRAEAFF
CDR3 DNA: TGTGCCAGCAGTTACTCGACTAAGGATTTTGGAAGGGCTGAAGCTTTCTTT

V gene: TRBV20-1
clone size: few
D gene: .
J gene: TRBJ1-6
CDR3 protein: CSARSTGNSPLHF
CDR3 DNA: TGCAGTGCTAGGTCCACAGGGAATTCACCCCTCCACTTT

V gene: TRBV5-4
clone size: few
D gene: TRBD2
J gene: TRBJ2-5
CDR3 protein: CASSQGLAGGGETQYF
CDR3 DNA: TGTGCCAGCAGCCAGGGACTAGCGGGGGGCGGTGAGACCCAGTACTTC

V gene: TRBV7-2
clone size: .
D gene: .
J gene: TRBJ2-7
CDR3 protein: CASSLVSSNNEQYF
CDR3 DNA: TGTGCCAGCAGCTTAGTGTCAAGTAACAATGAGCAGTACTTC

V gene: TRBV20-1
clone size: once
D gene: .
J gene: TRBJ2-3
CDR3 protein: CSAPDTSTDTQYF
CDR3 DNA: TGCAGTGCCCCGGACACCAGCACAGATACGCAGTATTTT

V gene: TRBV20-1
clone size: few
D gene: TRBD1
J gene: TRBJ1-2
CDR3 protein: CSARTGQASDGYTF
CDR3 DNA: TGCAGTGCGCGGACGGGACAGGCGTCAGATGGCTACACCTTC

V gene: TRBV29-1
clone size: .
D gene: TRBD2
J gene: TRBJ2-7
CDR3 protein: CSVGAGVNFVYNEQYF
CDR3 DNA: TGCAGCGTTGGAGCGGGAGTAAATTTTGTCTACAATGAGCAGTACTTC

V gene: TRBV5-5
clone size: .
D gene: TRBD1
J gene: TRBJ1-1
CDR3 protein: CASSLGGQEAFF
CDR3 DNA: TGTGCCAGCAGCTTGGGGGGACAGGAGGCTTTCTTT

V gene: TRBV29-1
clone size: few
D gene: .
J gene: TRBJ1-4
CDR3 protein: CSVDEPGAEKLFF
CDR3 DNA: TGCAGCGTTGACGAACCTGGGGCTGAAAAACTGTTTTTT

V gene: TRBV7-2
clone size: few
D gene: .
J gene: TRBJ1-5
CDR3 protein: CASSSQAGVGGQPQHF
CDR3 DNA: TGTGCCAGCAGCTCCCAGGCAGGGGTTGGAGGTCAGCCCCAGCATTTT

V gene: TRBV30
clone size: .
D gene: TRBD1
J gene: TRBJ1-2
CDR3 protein: CAWSVDSRGHGYTF
CDR3 DNA: TGTGCCTGGAGTGTAGATTCCAGGGGGCACGGCTACACCTTC

V gene: TRBV12-3/TRBV12-4
clone size: .
D gene: TRBD2
J gene: TRBJ2-4
CDR3 protein: CVSSPRTSGRNIQYF
CDR3 DNA: TGTGTCAGCAGTCCCCGGACTAGCGGGAGGAACATTCAGTACTTC

V gene: TRBV20-1
clone size: few
D gene: .
J gene: TRBJ2-7
CDR3 protein: CSAREGREQYF
CDR3 DNA: TGCAGTGCTAGAGAGGGGAGGGAGCAGTACTTC

V gene: TRBV12-3/TRBV12-4
clone size: few
D gene: TRBD1
J gene: TRBJ2-3
CDR3 protein: CAAGQGQTDTQYF
CDR3 DNA: TGTGCCGCCGGACAGGGACAAACAGATACGCAGTATTTT

V gene: TRBV4-1
clone size: .
D gene: TRBD1
J gene: TRBJ2-7
CDR3 protein: CASSQDRQGGEQYF
CDR3 DNA: TGCGCCAGCAGCCAAGATCGACAGGGGGGGGAGCAGTACTTC

V gene: TRBV20-1
clone size: .
D gene: .
J gene: TRBJ1-6
CDR3 protein: CSAKQQDNSPLHF
CDR3 DNA: TGCAGTGCAAAACAGCAGGATAATTCACCCCTCCACTTT

V gene: TRBV7-9
clone size: .
D gene: TRBD1
J gene: TRBJ2-1
CDR3 protein: CASDKRDSRMGFF
CDR3 DNA: TGTGCCAGCGACAAAAGGGACAGCCGGATGGGGTTCTTC

V gene: TRBV25-1
clone size: .
D gene: .
J gene: TRBJ1-6
CDR3 protein: CASSEYRGVNSPLHF
CDR3 DNA: TGTGCCAGCAGTGAATACCGGGGGGTGAATTCACCCCTCCACTTT

V gene: TRBV4-3
clone size: .
D gene: .
J gene: TRBJ1-2
CDR3 protein: CASSRSGTPNYGYTF
CDR3 DNA: TGCGCCAGCAGCCGCTCCGGGACACCAAACTATGGCTACACCTTC

V gene: TRBV6-5
clone size: once
D gene: .
J gene: TRBJ1-6
CDR3 protein: CASSYLTVSYNSPLHF
CDR3 DNA: TGTGCCAGCAGTTACCTGACAGTCTCCTATAATTCACCCCTCCACTTT

V gene: TRBV6-5
clone size: .
D gene: .
J gene: TRBJ2-7
CDR3 protein: CASSLPHVREQYF
CDR3 DNA: TGTGCCAGCAGCCTCCCCCACGTGCGCGAGCAGTACTTC

V gene: TRBV7-9
clone size: .
D gene: .
J gene: TRBJ1-2
CDR3 protein: CASSLDGPYGYTF
CDR3 DNA: TGTGCCAGCAGCTTAGACGGCCCCTATGGCTACACCTTC

V gene: TRBV30
clone size: few
D gene: .
J gene: TRBJ2-5
CDR3 protein: CAWSAPGRQETQYF
CDR3 DNA: TGTGCCTGGAGTGCCCCGGGACGCCAAGAGACCCAGTACTTC